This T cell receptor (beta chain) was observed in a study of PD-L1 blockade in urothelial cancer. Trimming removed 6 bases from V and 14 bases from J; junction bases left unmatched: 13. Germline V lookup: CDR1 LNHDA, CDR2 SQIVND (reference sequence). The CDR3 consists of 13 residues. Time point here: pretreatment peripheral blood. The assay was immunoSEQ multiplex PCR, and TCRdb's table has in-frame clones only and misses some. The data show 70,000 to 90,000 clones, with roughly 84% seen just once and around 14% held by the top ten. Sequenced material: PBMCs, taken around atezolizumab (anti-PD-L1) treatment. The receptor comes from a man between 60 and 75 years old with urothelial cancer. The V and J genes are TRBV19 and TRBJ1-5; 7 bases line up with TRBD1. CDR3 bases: TGTGCCAGTAGATATAGACAGGGCGCGTGGGAGCATTTT. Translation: CASRYRQGAWEHF.